One and the same sample provided the 5 T cell receptor beta chains below, sequenced in a study of control samples from healthy donors and cancer patients. Some clones are missing from TCRdb's copy, which holds only in-frame ones; the method was immunoSEQ multiplex PCR. The sample yields around 30,000 clones, approximately 94% seen once. Source material: blood. The receptors were gathered from a man aged 55 to 70 in good health.

This sequence joins TRBV11-2 and TRBJ1-2, with 9 bases matching TRBD1. The CDR3 sequence is 18 residues long. The germline V gene encodes CDR1 SGHAT and CDR2 FQNNGV. The J segment lost 1 base and the V segment lost 2 bases, leaving 11 bases of the junction unmatched. CDR3 sequence reads: CASSLFTVRDRDNYGYTF. The CDR3 coding sequence is TGTGCCAGCAGCTTATTCACGGTTCGGGACAGGGATAACTATGGCTACACCTTC.

This clone was picked up one time. The rearrangement links TRBV7-2 to TRBJ1-2; D is uncertain. CDR1 is SGHTA and CDR2 is FQGNSA in the germline V gene. The CDR3 extends over 13 amino acids. Trimming took 3 bases from V and 2 from J, leaving 7 bases between them. The CDR3 region has the DNA TGTGCCAGCAGCTTTGACAAGAACTATGGCTACACCTTC. The encoded protein is CASSFDKNYGYTF. The full variable domain, its missing parts supplied by reference TRBV7-2 and TRBJ1-2, is GAGVSQSPSNKVTEKGKDVELRCDPISGHTALYWYRQSLGQGLEFLIYFQGNSAPDKSGLPSDRFSAERTGGSVSTLTIQRTQQEDSAVYLCASSFDKNYGYTFGSGTRLTVV.

The chain is built from TRBV18 and TRBJ1-2; 10 bases are shared with TRBD1. The CDR3 contains 16 residues. V shed 0 bases and J 5 bases; nucleotides not matched to a gene: 6. Germline values: CDR1 KGHSH, CDR2 LQKENI. Here the CDR3 DNA reads TGTGCCAGCTCACCACCAGCTGGACAGGGGGTATATGGCTACACCTTC. It encodes CASSPPAGQGVYGYTF. The variable domain in full, completed from reference TRBV18 and TRBJ1-2, reads NAGVMQNPRHLVRRRGQEARLRCSPMKGHSHVYWYRQLPEEGLKFMVYLQKENIIDESGMPKERFSAEFPKEGPSILRIQQVVRGDSAAYFCASSPPAGQGVYGYTFGSGTRLTVV.

V and J are TRBV25-1 and TRBJ2-7; 8 positions match TRBD1. With 6 bases clipped from V and 5 bases from J, the junction kept 6 bases outside the gene matches. In germline, CDR1 is MGHDK, CDR2 SYGVNS. This CDR3 spans 13 amino acids. CDR3 amino acids: CASRIGQGHEQYF. The CDR3, as DNA: TGTGCCAGCAGGATAGGACAGGGCCACGAGCAGTACTTC.

The chain carries TRBV7-6 and TRBJ1-3; no clear D gene. The CDR3 length is 16 residues. Germline assignment: CDR1 SGHVS and CDR2 FNYEAQ. The ends were cut back, 2 bases at V and 2 bases at J, with 13 bases in the middle. CDR3: CASSLNGRAAGNTIYF. CDR3 nucleotides: TGTGCCAGCAGCTTAAATGGAAGGGCGGCTGGAAACACCATATATTTT.